A single sample gave rise to the 22 T cell receptor beta chains below, sequenced in a study of T cells after yellow fever vaccination. TCRdb called the 5' RACE reads again in MiXCR, with one record for every CDR3 protein. The data show 450,000 to 600,000 distinct CDR3 sequences, approximately 16% seen once. This sample comprised PBMCs, obtained 5 to 6 days after the first yellow fever vaccination. These receptor sequences come from a man between 18 and 29 years old who received the YFV17D yellow fever vaccine.

The chain is built from TRBV7-2 and TRBJ2-5; 7 positions agree with TRBD2. Trimming at V came to 0 bases and at J to 7 bases, leaving 14 bases not matched to a gene. In germline, CDR1 is SGHTA, CDR2 FQGNSA. CDR3 length equals 17 residues. The CDR3 DNA is TGTGCCAGCAGCTTAGCCAGTCTAGCGGAACCCGAGGCGACCCAGTACTTC. This translates into CASSLASLAEPEATQYF.

The chain links TRBV5-6 to TRBJ1-6; D unresolved. The germline CDR1 and CDR2 sequences are SGHDT and YYEEEE. V lost 0 bases, J lost 0 bases, and 4 bases lay in between. The CDR3 totals 15 residues. Here the CDR3 DNA reads TGTGCCAGCAGCTTGGGTGTCTCCTATAATTCACCCCTCCACTTT. As protein: CASSLGVSYNSPLHF.

The gene calls are TRBV27 and TRBJ2-7; D gene unclear. Per germline, CDR1 MNHEY and CDR2 SMNVEV (reference sequence). The CDR3 covers 14 residues. Trimming removed 0 bases at V and 7 bases at J, with 13 bases between. CDR3 residues: CASSLSLTRPEQYF. DNA for the CDR3: TGTGCCAGCAGTTTATCCCTGACACGCCCGGAGCAGTACTTC.

The V call is TRBV20-1, the J call TRBJ2-3; D not resolved. The CDR3 loop spans 13 amino acids. V dropped 5 bases and J dropped 10 bases, with 19 bases sitting between them. Per germline, CDR1 DFQATT and CDR2 SNEGSKA (reference sequence). The chain's CDR3 is CSAPVPPLFPQYF. The CDR3 DNA follows: TGCAGTGCTCCCGTGCCCCCACTATTCCCGCAGTATTTT.

This clonotype was detected a few times. The V and J genes are TRBV9 and TRBJ2-2, with TRBD1 as a possible D gene (6 bases). The CDR3 spans 15 residues. CDR1 is SGDLS and CDR2 is YYNGEE in the germline V gene. Trimming removed 3 bases from V and 7 bases from J, with 16 bases in between. CDR3 nucleotide sequence: TGTGCCAGCAGCGCAATCCCAGGGGTTGGCGGGGAGCTGTTTTTT. Translating gives CASSAIPGVGGELFF.

This clonotype was found a few times. The V call is TRBV10-3, the J call TRBJ1-1; D might be TRBD1 (6 bases). Looked up from germline, CDR1 is ENHRY and CDR2 is SYGVKD. There are 14 residues in the CDR3. Trimming shortened V by 2 bases and J by 1 base, and 8 bases separated the two germline ends. The CDR3 loop reads CAISEAGENTEAFF. DNA for the CDR3: TGTGCCATCAGTGAGGCAGGGGAGAACACTGAAGCTTTCTTT.

CDR3 sequence reads: CASSLAYGTSGLGTDTQYF. CDR3 sequence (DNA): TGTGCCAGCAGCCTCGCGTACGGGACTAGCGGTTTGGGCACAGATACGCAGTATTTT. The J gene is TRBJ2-3, the V gene TRBV3-1, with 11 bases matching TRBD2. The CDR3 covers 19 residues. Germline trimming cut 4 bases from V and 1 base from J; bases unmatched to any gene: 13. Germline V gene lookup returns CDR1 LGHDT and CDR2 YNNKEL (reference sequence).

This clonotype has more than one count but fewer than ten. The CDR3 bases are TGTGCCAGCAGCTTAGGAGCGGGGACAACTTACTCCTACAATGAGCAGTTCTTC. It yields the protein CASSLGAGTTYSYNEQFF. The V gene is TRBV11-2, the J gene TRBJ2-1; D possibly corresponds to TRBD2 (7 bases). Per the germline V gene, CDR1 is SGHAT and CDR2 is FQNNGV. The CDR3 extends over 18 amino acids. Trimming pared 1 base from V and 0 bases from J, leaving 16 bases between. Together with reference TRBV11-2 and TRBJ2-1, the CDR3 gives the full variable domain: EAGVAQSPRYKIIEKRQSVAFWCNPISGHATLYWYQQILGQGPKLLIQFQNNGVVDDSQLPKDRFSAERLKGVDSTLKIQPAKLEDSAVYLCASSLGAGTTYSYNEQFFGPGTRLTVL.

This clonotype was counted only a few times. This sequence joins TRBV30 and TRBJ1-1, with 8 positions matching TRBD1. This CDR3 has 13 residues. CDR1 GTSNPN and CDR2 SVGIG come from the germline V gene (reference sequence). J lost 3 bases, V lost 5 bases, and 5 bases had no gene match. CDR3 protein: CAWSLQGDTEAFF. CDR3 in DNA: TGTGCCTGGTCCCTACAGGGGGACACTGAAGCTTTCTTT.

This chain links TRBV7-2 with TRBJ2-3; the D is unclear. Trimming took 7 bases from V and 4 from J, leaving 12 bases between them. Germline CDR1 is SGHTA and CDR2 is FQGNSA. This CDR3 is 13 amino acids long. The CDR3 sequence: CASKDYLPDTQYF. In nucleotides, the CDR3 is TGTGCCAGCAAGGATTACCTTCCAGATACGCAGTATTTT.

This clonotype was observed a handful of times. This chain uses TRBV27 with TRBJ2-1, with 13 bases that match TRBD2. CDR3 size: 16 residues. V lost 4 bases to trimming and J lost 4 bases; unmatched junction nucleotides: 4. Germline lookup yields CDR1 MNHEY and CDR2 SMNVEV (reference sequence). The chain's CDR3 is CASSSGTSGDYNEQFF. The CDR3 nucleotides read TGTGCCAGCAGTTCCGGGACTAGCGGGGATTACAATGAGCAGTTCTTC.

The J gene is TRBJ1-2, the V gene TRBV7-2; D is possibly TRBD1 (5 bases). Trimming removed 5 bases at V and 0 bases at J, with 10 bases between. Germline assignment: CDR1 SGHTA and CDR2 FQGNSA. The CDR3 length is 14 residues. The CDR3 DNA reads as TGTGCCAGCAGCGCGGGACCCGCTAACTATGGCTACACCTTC. Protein product: CASSAGPANYGYTF.

The J gene is TRBJ1-2, the V gene TRBV20-1; TRBD1 is a possible D gene (5 bases). CDR3 length equals 15 residues. The germline V gene encodes CDR1 DFQATT and CDR2 SNEGSKA (reference sequence). V was pared by 1 base and J by 0 bases, with 12 bases between. CDR3 nucleotides: TGCAGTGCTAGAGCCCCGACAGCTTCTAACTATGGCTACACCTTC. Encoded protein: CSARAPTASNYGYTF.

The V gene is TRBV30, the J gene TRBJ2-3; D is ambiguous. In germline, CDR1 is GTSNPN, CDR2 SVGIG (reference sequence). The CDR3 runs 13 residues. Between the trimmed V and J ends, which lost 2 bases and 1 base, there was a span of 7 bases. The CDR3 spells CAWSTQGTDTQYF. CDR3 coding DNA: TGTGCCTGGAGTACCCAGGGCACAGATACGCAGTATTTT.

The J gene is TRBJ2-5, the V gene TRBV20-1; TRBD2 is a possible D gene (6 bases). The CDR3 is 13 amino acids. Germline lookup yields CDR1 DFQATT and CDR2 SNEGSKA (reference sequence). The V gene lost 6 bases and the J gene lost 5 bases, with 16 bases spanning the gap. The CDR3 DNA is TGCAGTGCGAGGACCCCGAGCGGGGAGACCCAGTACTTC. It encodes CSARTPSGETQYF.

Regarding this clonotype: At one of its ends the junction is not consistent with the germline gene, which may arise from a read error. The chain recombines TRBV5-1 with TRBJ1-4; 9 bases line up with TRBD1. This CDR3 has 15 amino acids. The germline gives CDR1 SGHRS, CDR2 YFSETQ. The CDR3 DNA reads TGCGCCAGCAGCCCCGGGACAGGGCGGGGTGAAAAACTGTCTTTT. This codes for CASSPGTGRGEKLSF.

This clonotype was seen many times. This chain links TRBV7-2 with TRBJ1-2, with D unclear. The germline V and J ends were trimmed by 4 bases and 4 bases, with 16 bases remaining between them. The CDR3 has 15 amino acids. From germline, CDR1 is SGHTA and CDR2 FQGNSA. CDR3 region: CASSSEAVVSYGYTF. CDR3 DNA: TGTGCCAGCAGCTCAGAGGCGGTAGTGTCCTATGGCTACACCTTC.

The V and J genes are TRBV5-1 and TRBJ2-3; 16 positions match TRBD2. Germline V lookup: CDR1 SGHRS, CDR2 YFSETQ. The CDR3 is made up of 18 amino acids. The J segment lost 3 bases and the V segment lost 5 bases, leaving 9 bases of the junction unmatched. The DNA for the CDR3 is TGCGCCAGCAGACCCGGGACTAGCGGGGGGGCCGGTACAGATACGCAGTATTTT. It is translated as CASRPGTSGGAGTDTQYF.

V and J are TRBV7-8 and TRBJ2-3; the D gene is possibly TRBD1 (6 bases). Deletions cut 2 bases from V and 13 bases from J, with 16 bases between. The CDR3 loop spans 13 amino acids. The germline V gene has CDR1 SGHVS and CDR2 FQNEAQ. CDR3 DNA sequence: TGTGCCAGCAGCTTAAAGTGGACAGCCCTCGAGTATTTT. Its translation is CASSLKWTALEYF.

The J gene is TRBJ2-5, the V gene TRBV6-5; tentative D call: TRBD2 (5 bases). The CDR3 has 16 amino acids. Germline CDR1 is MNHEY and CDR2 is SVGAGI. Trimming shortened V by 0 bases and J by 2 bases, and 13 bases separated the two germline ends. Written as DNA, the CDR3 is TGTGCCAGCAGTTACTCGCTAGACGGGGAGCAAGAGACCCAGTACTTC. Its protein is CASSYSLDGEQETQYF.

This clonotype was picked up a small number of times. The chain combines TRBV20-1 with TRBJ2-1; unclear D gene. The CDR3 is 13 amino acids. V was cut by 1 base and J by 6 bases, with 10 bases left in between. Germline V gives CDR1 DFQATT, CDR2 SNEGSKA (reference sequence). The CDR3 sequence is CSARAQAGNEQFF. DNA for the CDR3: TGCAGTGCTAGAGCCCAGGCCGGCAATGAGCAGTTCTTC.

The chain links TRBV6-5 to TRBJ2-3, with D perhaps TRBD2 (6 bases). CDR3 size: 11 residues. Germline V gives CDR1 MNHEY, CDR2 SVGAGI. The ends were cut back, 6 bases at V and 9 bases at J, with 10 bases in the middle. This CDR3 is CASRLARTQYF. CDR3 coding DNA: TGTGCCAGCAGACTAGCTAGAACGCAGTATTTT.